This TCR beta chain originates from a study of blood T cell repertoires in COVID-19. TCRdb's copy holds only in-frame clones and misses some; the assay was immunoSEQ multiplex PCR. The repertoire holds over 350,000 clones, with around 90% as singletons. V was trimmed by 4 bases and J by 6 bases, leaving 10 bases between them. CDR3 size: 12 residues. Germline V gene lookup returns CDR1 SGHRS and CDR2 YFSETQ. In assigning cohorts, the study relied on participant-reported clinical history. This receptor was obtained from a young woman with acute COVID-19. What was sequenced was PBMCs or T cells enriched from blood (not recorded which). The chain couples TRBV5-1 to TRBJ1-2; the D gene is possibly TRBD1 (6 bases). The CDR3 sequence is CASSGGANGYTF. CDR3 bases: TGCGCCAGCAGCGGGGGCGCAAATGGCTACACCTTC.